This TCR beta chain appears in the sequencing data of a study of blood T cells in healthy people across ages. Total RNA was extracted at no less than 5 micrograms per sample. A J-beta primer mix and a sample-barcoded 5' primer were used in a second PCR of about 7 to 12 cycles. Sequencing recovered at least 2.5 million CDR3-containing paired-end reads from each sample. MiXCR, applied by TCRdb to the 5' RACE reads, yields one record per CDR3 protein. The table includes fewer than 2 million distinct CDR3 sequences, about 39% detected once. Study conclusions and caveats: TCR beta diversity per million T cells fell roughly linearly with age.

On this clonotype itself: The antigen remains unidentified. It may be a read error: a sequence one base away is much more abundant.

The CDR3 is made up of 13 amino acids. Sequencing input: blood. This sequence originates from a human donor in good health. The chain combines TRBV12-3 or TRBV12-4 with TRBJ2-5; D unresolved. As DNA, the CDR3 is TGTGCCAACAGTTCCCTTGGGGTGGAGACCCAGTACTTC. Encoded protein: CANSSLGVETQYF.